This T cell receptor (beta chain) was sequenced during a study of cytomegalovirus exposure and HLA in healthy donors. General study results and limits: Later analysis associated a missense DCLRE1C variant with TCR beta V- and J-gene trimming.

PCR used 60 Vbeta primers and 13 Jbeta primers. TCRdb keeps only in-frame clones here, not all; method: immunoSEQ multiplex PCR. The data hold some 270,000 clones, with over 90% observed a single time. On this clone: Its antigen is as yet unknown.

V was clipped by 6 bases and J by 10 bases; unmatched bases: 20. Germline lookup yields CDR1 MGHRA and CDR2 YSYEKL. The CDR3 loop spans 17 amino acids. The sequencing input was PBMCs. The receptor was isolated from a girl aged 2-15 years in good health and CMV-seronegative. This chain joins TRBV4-1 and TRBJ2-1; TRBD2 matches at 8 bases. The CDR3 region is CASRGLAPGGAEAEQFF. The CDR3 nucleotides read TGCGCCAGCAGGGGTCTAGCTCCCGGGGGGGCCGAGGCCGAGCAGTTCTTC.